This TCR beta chain emerged from a study of T cell responses to AZD1222 COVID-19 vaccine. Clones were read by immunoSEQ multiplex PCR, and TCRdb kept only the in-frame ones, dropping some. The sample holds fewer than 150,000 clones, 92% seen once. Germline V gene sequence: CDR1 KGHDR, CDR2 SFDVKD. The V gene end was trimmed by 7 bases and the J gene end by 2 bases; junction bases not matched to a gene: 10. This CDR3 spans 16 amino acids. In regard to this clone: The antigen remains undetermined.

Pooled in the analysis were second doses at about 4 or about 12 weeks. Overall study results and limits: It was only after the peak T cell response that any repertoires were sampled. Epitopes outside B.1.351 and B.1.1.7 mutated regions reportedly drew nearly half of spike TCRs.

The input for sequencing was peripheral blood, taken 28 days after the second AZD1222 dose. V is TRBV24-1 and J is TRBJ2-3; 8 bases agree with TRBD2. The origin of this receptor is an adult who received the AZD1222 COVID-19 vaccine. The CDR3 sequence: CATSPGGQGFTDTQYF. CDR3 DNA: TGTGCCACCAGCCCGGGGGGGCAGGGGTTCACAGATACGCAGTATTTT.